Listed below are T cell receptor beta chains from one sample, sequenced in a study of beta chain features in type 1 diabetes. Sequencing was performed with immunoSEQ multiplex PCR; in TCRdb, only in-frame clones are kept and a portion is missing. The table shows more than 350,000 clones, with approximately 10% occurring only once. The sequencing sample was made of naive CD4+ T cells from blood. Receptor source: a woman under 30 in good health. Each CDR3 is given with its conserved first and last residue. A D gene is named only where the DNA matches it firmly. Rows may omit the clone size; those that give it use once, few, many or a size class.

>TRBV15|TRBJ1-4|NA|few
TGTGCCACCAGCAGGGACCTCACAACTAATGAAAAACTGTTTTTT
CATSRDLTTNEKLFF
>TRBV19|TRBJ2-1|NA|NA
TGTGCCAGTAGTATACGGATAGATCTCGACAATGAGCAGTTCTTC
CASSIRIDLDNEQFF
>TRBV6-1|TRBJ1-1|TRBD1|few
TGTGCCAGCACGTGGACAGGGGGAACTGAAGCTTTCTTT
CASTWTGGTEAFF
>TRBV19|TRBJ2-7|NA|NA
TGTGCCAGTAGTTCACGCCGGGGGAGCTACGAGCAGTACTTC
CASSSRRGSYEQYF
>TRBV7-2|TRBJ2-6|TRBD2|NA
TGTGCCAGCAGCTTAGGGCTAGCGGTTTCGGGTGGGGCCAACGTCCTGACTTTC
CASSLGLAVSGGANVLTF
>TRBV15|TRBJ1-5|NA|NA
TGTGCCACCAGCAGACCTCACAGGGTCCCTAAGTATGATGCTGTTCAGCCCCAGCATTTT
CATSRPHRVPKYDAVQPQHF
>TRBV2|TRBJ1-2|NA|NA
TGTGCCCCTCATGACAGGCTGAACTATGGCTACACCTTC
CAPHDRLNYGYTF
>TRBV7-9|TRBJ2-3|NA|few
TGTGCCAGCAGCGCCGGCGACGGAGACACAGATACGCAGTATTTT
CASSAGDGDTDTQYF
>TRBV14|TRBJ1-2|NA|NA
TGTGCCAGCAGCCAAGCAGGGGCAAGTGGCTACACCTTC
CASSQAGASGYTF
>TRBV5-1|TRBJ1-2|TRBD1|few
TGCGCCAGCAGCCTGGGGACAGACCCTGGCTACACCTTC
CASSLGTDPGYTF
>TRBV7-8|TRBJ1-1|NA|NA
TGTGCCAGCAGCTTAGGTAGGCTGCGGGCAACCACTGAAGCTTTCTTT
CASSLGRLRATTEAFF
>TRBV18|TRBJ2-3|NA|NA
TGTGCCAGCTCACCAGGACTCAGCACAGATACGCAGTATTTT
CASSPGLSTDTQYF
>TRBV6-5|TRBJ2-1|NA|few
TGTGCCAGCAGTTACTCCGGGGCAAACAATGAGCAGTTCTTC
CASSYSGANNEQFF
>TRBV11-2|TRBJ2-2|NA|NA
TGTGCCAGCAGCTCCGGACAGAGCGGGGAGCTGTTTTTT
CASSSGQSGELFF
>TRBV7-9|TRBJ2-3|NA|few
TGTGCCAGCAGCTTAGGGACAGTACATTTTGGCGATACGCAGTATTTT
CASSLGTVHFGDTQYF
>TRBV9|TRBJ2-2|NA|few
TGTGCCAGCAGTACCCAAGGGGGCGGGGAGCTGTTTTTT
CASSTQGGGELFF
>TRBV19|TRBJ2-7|NA|few
TGTGCCAGTAGTACGCATCAAGAGCAGTACTTC
CASSTHQEQYF
>TRBV7-2|TRBJ1-6|NA|NA
TGTGCCAGCAGCTCACGCCAGCCTAATTCACCCCTCCACTTT
CASSSRQPNSPLHF